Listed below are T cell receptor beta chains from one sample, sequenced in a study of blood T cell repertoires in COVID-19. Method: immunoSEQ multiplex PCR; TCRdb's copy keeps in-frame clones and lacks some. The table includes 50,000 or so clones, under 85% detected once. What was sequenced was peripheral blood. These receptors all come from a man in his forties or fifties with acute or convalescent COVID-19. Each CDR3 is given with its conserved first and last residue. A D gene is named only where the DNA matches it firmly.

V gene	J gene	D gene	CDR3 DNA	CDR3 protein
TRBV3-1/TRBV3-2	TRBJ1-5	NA	TGTGCCAGCAGCCAGACCCACGGGGGCAATCAGCCCCAGCATTTT	CASSQTHGGNQPQHF
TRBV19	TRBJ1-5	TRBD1	TGTGCCAGTAATGTAGACAGGGGGAACGATTATAGCAATCAGCCCCAGCATTTT	CASNVDRGNDYSNQPQHF
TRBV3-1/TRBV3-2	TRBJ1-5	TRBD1	TGTGCCAGCAGCCAAGGCTCTAGGACAGGCGGCGGCAATCAGCCCCAGCATTTT	CASSQGSRTGGGNQPQHF
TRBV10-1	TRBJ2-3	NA	TGCGCCAGCAGTAGCAGCACAGATACGCAGTATTTT	CASSSSTDTQYF
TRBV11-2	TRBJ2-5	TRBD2	TGTGCCAGCAGCGAGACTAGCGAAGAGTACTTC	CASSETSEEYF
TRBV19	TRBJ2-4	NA	TGTGCCAGTAGTACTAAACTCCAGGGGTTGGCCAAAAACATTCAGTACTTC	CASSTKLQGLAKNIQYF
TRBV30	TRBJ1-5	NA	TGTGCCTGGAGTTGGCGGGAGAATCAGCCCCAGCATTTT	CAWSWRENQPQHF
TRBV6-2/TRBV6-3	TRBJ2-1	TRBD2	TGTGCCAGCAGTTACTCGAGAAGACTAGCGGGACAGGCACGCAATGAGCAGTTCTTC	CASSYSRRLAGQARNEQFF
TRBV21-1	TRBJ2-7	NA	TGTGCCAGCAGCAAACTTATCCCTCTGGAGTCCGAGCAGTACTTC	CASSKLIPLESEQYF
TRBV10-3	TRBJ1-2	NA	TGTGCCATCAGTGAGTCGGACAGCCGCTATGGCTACACCTTC	CAISESDSRYGYTF
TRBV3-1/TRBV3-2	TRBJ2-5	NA	TGTGCCAGCAGCCAAGAAACAATAGCGGAGGGGCAAGAGACCCAGTACTTC	CASSQETIAEGQETQYF
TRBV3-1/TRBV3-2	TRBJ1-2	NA	TGTGCCAGCAGCCGAGAGTCGACTCCTAACTATGGCTACACCTTC	CASSRESTPNYGYTF